Shown below are 30 T cell receptor beta chains from a single sample sequenced in a study of beta chain features in type 1 diabetes (dated by TCRdb to the late 2010s). The method was the immunoSEQ multiplex PCR assay. The High Capacity cDNA Reverse Transcription Kit was used to reverse transcribe all of the isolated RNA, meaning that expressed TCRB transcripts were what got sequenced. TCRdb holds this immuneACCESS table with in-frame rearrangements only. Some clones are missing; in checked studies, unresolved V genes explain under half, and the rest has no known cause. This sample gives 600,000 to 650,000 clones in total; 15% to 19% of them show up just once. The ten largest account for 0.09% to 0.095% of the sample. The sample comprised naive CD4+ T cells from blood. This sample's cell subset or site label indicates: true naive CD4+ T cells. These receptors were taken from a man younger than 35 in good health.

The chain recombines TRBV9 with TRBJ1-4; D may be TRBD1 (6 bases). The CDR3 contains 17 residues. Germline V gene sequence: CDR1 SGDLS, CDR2 YYNGEE. V dropped 0 bases and J dropped 5 bases, with 17 bases sitting between them. The DNA of the CDR3 is TGTGCCAGCAGCGTAGGAGGGCTACGGGGGGCAAATGAAAAACTGTTTTTT. It translates to CASSVGGLRGANEKLFF.

About this clone itself: Within the sample, other DNA sequences also encode this same CDR3. V is TRBV11-3 and J is TRBJ2-3; unclear D gene. The CDR3 runs to 13 residues. V was shortened by 3 bases and J by 1 base, with 5 bases between the two germline ends. Per the germline V gene, CDR1 is SGHNT and CDR2 is YENEEA. The CDR3 loop reads CASSFLGTDTQYF. The CDR3 DNA reads TGTGCCAGCAGCTTTTTGGGCACAGATACGCAGTATTTT.

The chain is built from TRBV9 and TRBJ1-5, with D perhaps matching TRBD1 (6 bases). Germline CDR1 and CDR2: SGDLS and YYNGEE. Trimming stripped 0 bases from V and 9 bases from J, with 13 bases between. The CDR3 runs to 14 residues. The CDR3 sequence is CASSVAGDLWPQHF. The CDR3 coding sequence is TGTGCCAGCAGCGTAGCAGGGGACTTATGGCCCCAGCATTTT.

The rearrangement uses TRBV7-9 and TRBJ2-3, with a weak D call TRBD2 (6 bases). V was shortened by 1 base and J by 1 base, with 15 bases between the two germline ends. CDR3 length: 17 amino acids. In germline, CDR1 is SEHNR, CDR2 FQNEAQ (reference sequence). The CDR3 reads CASSLEGSGRRTDTQYF. CDR3 DNA: TGTGCCAGCAGCTTAGAAGGTAGCGGACGACGCACAGATACGCAGTATTTT.

V is TRBV5-6 and J is TRBJ1-6, with D hard to call. CDR3 length equals 11 residues. The germline V gene encodes CDR1 SGHDT and CDR2 YYEEEE. V lost 3 bases to trimming and J lost 10 bases, with 5 bases between them. The CDR3 DNA reads as TGTGCCAGCAGCTCCGGGTCACCCCTCCACTTT. Translation gives CASSSGSPLHF.

The chain employs TRBV14 and TRBJ1-6, with TRBD1 matching 9 bases. With V trimmed by 1 base and J by 8 bases, 3 bases remained unmatched. CDR1 is SGHDN and CDR2 is FVKESK in the germline V gene. The CDR3 contains 15 residues. The CDR3 reads CASSQAGTGYSPLHF. CDR3 nucleotides: TGTGCCAGCAGCCAAGCCGGGACAGGGTATTCACCCCTCCACTTT. Drawing the rest from reference TRBV14 and TRBJ1-6, the complete variable domain is EAGVTQFPSHSVIEKGQTVTLRCDPISGHDNLYWYRRVMGKEIKFLLHFVKESKQDESGMPNNRFLAERTGGTYSTLKVQPAELEDSGVYFCASSQAGTGYSPLHFGNGTRLTVT.

This sequence joins TRBV29-1 and TRBJ1-2; D perhaps matches TRBD1 (5 bases). Trimming removed 0 bases at V and 7 bases at J, with 12 bases between. Germline-derived CDR1 and CDR2 are SQVTM and ANQGSEA. The CDR3 consists of 13 residues. The CDR3 reads CSVEDIGGRGYTF. The CDR3 region has the DNA TGCAGCGTTGAAGATATCGGGGGACGTGGCTACACCTTC.

This rearrangement joins TRBV6-6 to TRBJ2-3; possibly TRBD1 for D (6 bases). The V end lost 7 bases, the J end lost 5 bases, and 16 bases lay between the germline ends. This CDR3 region has 14 residues. From germline, CDR1 is MNHNY and CDR2 SVGAGI (reference sequence). The CDR3 bases are TGTGCCAGCACCCGTAGGGGGAATGGAGATACGCAGTATTTT. Its protein is CASTRRGNGDTQYF.

This sequence joins TRBV11-1 and TRBJ1-1; unclear D gene. V was cut by 5 bases and J by 0 bases, with 16 bases left in between. The CDR3 sequence is 16 residues long. Per the germline V gene, CDR1 is SGHAT and CDR2 is FQDESV (reference sequence). The DNA for the CDR3 is TGTGCCAGCAGCCCTATTAACGCCGCCTTGAACACTGAAGCTTTCTTT. This translates into CASSPINAALNTEAFF.

V and J are TRBV6-1 and TRBJ1-1, with D possibly matching TRBD1 (5 bases). Deletions cut 7 bases from V and 11 bases from J, with 14 bases between. CDR1 MNHNS and CDR2 SASEGT come from the germline V gene. This CDR3 spans 11 amino acids. DNA of the CDR3: TGTGCCAGCACCAGGGAACAGTCGGCTTTCTTT. This codes for CASTREQSAFF.

This clone was observed a handful of times. This sequence joins TRBV7-9 and TRBJ2-3; TRBD1 might be the D (5 bases). CDR1 SEHNR and CDR2 FQNEAQ come from the germline V gene (reference sequence). The CDR3 has 14 amino acids. The germline V and J ends were trimmed by 5 bases and 0 bases, with 9 bases remaining between them. The CDR3 sequence: CASSPQGSTDTQYF. CDR3 DNA sequence: TGTGCCAGCAGCCCCCAGGGTAGCACAGATACGCAGTATTTT.

The chain couples TRBV20-1 to TRBJ2-1, with D uncertain. The CDR3 is 11 residues long. In germline, CDR1 is DFQATT, CDR2 SNEGSKA (reference sequence). The V and J ends lost 6 bases and 8 bases respectively, with 11 bases between them. CDR3 loop: CSATHVHEQFF. The CDR3 DNA follows: TGCAGTGCCACACACGTCCATGAGCAGTTCTTC.

The V and J genes are TRBV4-3 and TRBJ2-5, with 10 bases matching TRBD1. In germline, CDR1 is LGHNA, CDR2 YSLEER. Losses at the gene ends were 3 bases for V and 4 bases for J; bases not matched to a gene: 2. The CDR3 contains 14 residues. This chain's CDR3 is CASSQGQGTETQYF. The CDR3 nucleotides read TGCGCCAGCAGCCAGGGACAGGGGACAGAGACCCAGTACTTC.

The chain combines TRBV11-2 with TRBJ2-4; 10 positions agree with TRBD2. J was trimmed by 2 bases and V by 4 bases; bases with no gene match: 5. The germline CDR1 and CDR2 sequences are SGHAT and FQNNGV. The CDR3 totals 16 residues. CDR3 protein: CASSSQREGPKNIQYF. CDR3 DNA sequence: TGTGCCAGCAGCTCCCAGCGGGAGGGCCCCAAAAACATTCAGTACTTC.

This clone was recorded a few times. The chain joins TRBV18 to TRBJ2-2, with 11 bases matching TRBD2. The length of the CDR3 is 17 residues. Trimming took 0 bases from V and 6 from J; bases not matched to a gene: 6. Germline V gene lookup returns CDR1 KGHSH and CDR2 LQKENI. The CDR3: CASSPPVGTSGAGELFF. CDR3 nucleotide sequence: TGTGCCAGCTCACCACCGGTCGGGACTAGCGGCGCCGGGGAGCTGTTTTTT.

This clone was recorded a few times. The J gene is TRBJ2-7, the V gene TRBV5-1; 7 positions agree with TRBD1. J gave up 2 bases and V 3 bases, and 5 bases lay outside the gene matches. CDR1 is SGHRS and CDR2 is YFSETQ in the germline V gene. The CDR3 runs to 14 residues. CDR3 amino acids: CASSSGQVPYEQYF. The CDR3 bases are TGCGCCAGCAGCTCTGGACAGGTTCCCTACGAGCAGTACTTC. The full variable domain, rest sourced from reference TRBV5-1 and TRBJ2-7, is KAGVTQTPRYLIKTRGQQVTLSCSPISGHRSVSWYQQTPGQGLQFLFEYFSETQRNKGNFPGRFSGRQFSNSRSEMNVSTLELGDSALYLCASSSGQVPYEQYFGPGTRLTVT.

The chain couples TRBV4-1 to TRBJ1-1; D perhaps matches TRBD1 (5 bases). Trimming left V 1 base short and J 0 bases short, with 12 bases between. The V gene's germline CDR1 is MGHRA and CDR2 YSYEKL. The CDR3 length is 16 residues. In DNA form, the CDR3 reads TGCGCCAGCAGCCAAGCAGGGTTGGGGATGAACACTGAAGCTTTCTTT. Translated, it gives CASSQAGLGMNTEAFF.

This chain uses TRBV2 with TRBJ1-1; D perhaps matches TRBD1 (6 bases). The CDR3 is made up of 14 amino acids. From germline, CDR1 is SNHLY and CDR2 FYNNEI. Between the trimmed V and J ends, which lost 6 bases and 7 bases, there was a span of 18 bases. Here the CDR3 DNA reads TGTGCCAGCAGACAACAGGGAGAATATGGTGAAGCTTTCTTT. Its protein is CASRQQGEYGEAFF.

This clone was detected only a few times. This rearrangement joins TRBV5-4 to TRBJ2-5, with 8 positions matching TRBD1. The CDR3 runs to 14 residues. The V gene end was trimmed by 4 bases and the J gene end by 11 bases; junction bases not matched to a gene: 13. Germline V CDR1 and CDR2: SGHNT, YYREEE (reference sequence). CDR3 loop: CASSPETGVSTQYF. CDR3 DNA sequence: TGTGCCAGCAGCCCTGAGACAGGGGTCTCCACTCAGTACTTC.

The rearrangement links TRBV6-6 to TRBJ2-3; TRBD2 matches 10 bases. Trimming cost V 10 bases and J 4 bases; bases outside gene matches: 8. In germline, CDR1 is MNHNY, CDR2 SVGAGI (reference sequence). This CDR3 is built from 14 residues. The CDR3 DNA reads TGTGCCACCGTCCTAAGCGGGGGGGCAGATACGCAGTATTTT. Its translation is CATVLSGGADTQYF.

This clone came up a few times. V and J are TRBV5-6 and TRBJ1-5; D perhaps matches TRBD1 (5 bases). V was trimmed by 4 bases and J by 9 bases, leaving 17 bases between them. The CDR3 is 14 amino acids. Per germline, CDR1 SGHDT and CDR2 YYEEEE. CDR3 sequence reads: CASSTQGVVRPQHF. The CDR3 bases are TGTGCCAGCAGCACCCAAGGGGTAGTTCGGCCCCAGCATTTT. The full variable domain, in which reference TRBV5-6 and TRBJ1-5 provide the parts outside the CDR3, is DAGVTQSPTHLIKTRGQQVTLRCSPKSGHDTVSWYQQALGQGPQFIFQYYEEEERQRGNFPDRFSGHQFPNYSSELNVNALLLGDSALYLCASSTQGVVRPQHFGDGTRLSIL.

The sample holds a few counts of this clone. This chain connects TRBV5-4 to TRBJ2-5; possibly TRBD1 or TRBD2 for D (5 bases each). V gave up 0 bases and J gave up 4 bases, with 13 bases separating them. Germline V gene sequence: CDR1 SGHNT, CDR2 YYREEE (reference sequence). This CDR3 spans 15 amino acids. CDR3 nucleotides: TGTGCCAGCAGCTTGGCTGGGGCAGGGAGAGAGACCCAGTACTTC. Translation gives CASSLAGAGRETQYF.

This clone was counted a few times. The same CDR3 can be traced to other DNA sequences in this sample. The J gene is TRBJ2-1, the V gene TRBV12-5, with 11 bases that match TRBD1. The V and J ends lost 5 bases and 7 bases, in that order; junction bases with no gene match: 7. This CDR3 contains 15 residues. The V gene's germline CDR1 is LGHNT and CDR2 FRNRAP. The CDR3: CASGPGQGARNEQFF. Here the CDR3 DNA reads TGTGCTAGTGGTCCCGGACAGGGGGCGCGAAATGAGCAGTTCTTC.

This clone has more than one count but fewer than ten. The chain is built from TRBV6-5 and TRBJ2-7, with 7 bases matching TRBD1. From germline, CDR1 is MNHEY and CDR2 SVGAGI. The ends lost 0 bases at V and 2 bases at J; junction bases unmatched: 4. The CDR3 extends over 15 amino acids. The DNA for the CDR3 is TGTGCCAGCAGTTACTCGAAACAGGGGACCTACGAGCAGTACTTC. Translated, it gives CASSYSKQGTYEQYF.

This clone was counted only a few times. The chain uses TRBV4-3 and TRBJ1-6; D gene unclear. Per the germline V gene, CDR1 is LGHNA and CDR2 is YSLEER. CDR3 length: 14 amino acids. Trimming took 0 bases from V and 5 from J, leaving 5 bases between them. The CDR3: CASSQEKNNSPLHF. CDR3 nucleotide sequence: TGCGCCAGCAGCCAAGAGAAGAATAATTCACCCCTCCACTTT.

This clone was seen a few times. V gene TRBV9 combines with J gene TRBJ2-1, with no clear D. CDR3 length: 16 residues. CDR1 is SGDLS and CDR2 is YYNGEE in the germline V gene. The germline V and J ends were trimmed by 3 bases and 2 bases, with 15 bases remaining between them. The CDR3 spells CASSGGIGHPYNEQFF. The CDR3 DNA is TGTGCCAGCAGCGGTGGTATAGGCCACCCCTACAATGAGCAGTTCTTC.

Remarks on this clone: A much larger clone sits a single nucleotide away, making a read error possible. Different DNA sequences within this sample yield the same CDR3. This chain uses TRBV6-5 with TRBJ2-5, with D hard to call. The V gene lost 5 bases and the J gene lost 4 bases, with 5 bases spanning the gap. The CDR3 is made up of 11 amino acids. Looked up from germline, CDR1 is MNHEY and CDR2 is SVGAGI. The CDR3 reads CASSLGETQYF. CDR3 coding DNA: TGTGCCAGCAGTCTGGGAGAGACCCAGTACTTC.

V and J are TRBV7-9 and TRBJ1-2; 7 bases fit TRBD1. The CDR3 length is 14 residues. Germline-derived CDR1 and CDR2 are SEHNR and FQNEAQ (reference sequence). V gave up 7 bases and J gave up 3 bases; unmatched junction bases: 8. Here the CDR3 DNA reads TGTGCCAGCAACGACAGGGCGGATTACTATGGCTACACCTTC. Residues: CASNDRADYYGYTF. The full variable domain, rest sourced from reference TRBV7-9 and TRBJ1-2, is DTGVSQNPRHKITKRGQNVTFRCDPISEHNRLYWYRQTLGQGPEFLTYFQNEAQLEKSRLLSDRFSAERPKGSFSTLEIQRTEQGDSAMYLCASNDRADYYGYTFGSGTRLTVV.

The chain has TRBV4-1 and TRBJ2-7, with a tentative D call TRBD2 (6 bases). The CDR3 consists of 16 residues. V was trimmed by 5 bases and J by 2 bases, leaving 19 bases between them. In germline, CDR1 is MGHRA, CDR2 YSYEKL. Here the CDR3 DNA reads TGCGCCAGCAGCTTCCTTAGCGGTAGTACCCCCTACGAGCAGTACTTC. Protein sequence: CASSFLSGSTPYEQYF.

This clone was recorded a few times. This sequence joins TRBV18 and TRBJ2-7, with D perhaps TRBD2 (6 bases). V lost 0 bases, J lost 7 bases, and 19 bases lay in between. CDR1 KGHSH and CDR2 LQKENI come from the germline V gene. The CDR3 runs 16 residues. The CDR3 sequence is CASSPPGVILAREQYF. DNA for the CDR3: TGTGCCAGCTCACCACCCGGGGTAATACTAGCCCGGGAGCAGTACTTC.